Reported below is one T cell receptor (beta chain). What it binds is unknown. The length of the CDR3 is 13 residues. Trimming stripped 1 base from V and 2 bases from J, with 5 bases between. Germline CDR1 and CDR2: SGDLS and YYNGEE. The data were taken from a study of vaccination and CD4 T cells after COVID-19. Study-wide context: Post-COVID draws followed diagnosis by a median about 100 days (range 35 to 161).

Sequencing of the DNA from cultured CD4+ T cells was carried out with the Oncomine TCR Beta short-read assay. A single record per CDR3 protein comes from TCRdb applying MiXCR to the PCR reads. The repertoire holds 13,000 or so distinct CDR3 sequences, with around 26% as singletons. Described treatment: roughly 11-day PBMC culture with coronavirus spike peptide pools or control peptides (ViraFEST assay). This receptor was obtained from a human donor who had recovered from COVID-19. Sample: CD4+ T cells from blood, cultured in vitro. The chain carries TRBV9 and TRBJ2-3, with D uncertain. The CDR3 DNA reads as TGTGCCAGCAGCGTAAAACCCACAGATACGCAGTATTTT. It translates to CASSVKPTDTQYF. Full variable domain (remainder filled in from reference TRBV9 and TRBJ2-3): DSGVTQTPKHLITATGQRVTLRCSPRSGDLSVYWYQQSLDQGLQFLIQYYNGEERAKGNILERFSAQQFPDLHSELNLSSLELGDSALYFCASSVKPTDTQYFGPGTRLTVL.